The clone carrying this T cell receptor beta chain has just a few counts. Its target is unknown. This sample is part of a study of beta chain features in type 1 diabetes. Study context: Examination covered under 110 million sorted cells spanning all samples. Findings and caveats of the study: High-TCR-expressing cells could be over-represented by cDNA sequencing. TCRB CDR3 length was moderately but significantly reduced in all four CD4+ subsets of Type 1 diabetes patients.

This CDR3 is 15 amino acids long. V lost 4 bases, J lost 4 bases, and 7 bases stayed unmatched. Germline V gives CDR1 LGHNA, CDR2 YNFKEQ. Using CD45RO/CCR7/CD25/CD127/CD95/CD27, CD4+ naive, central memory, regulatory and stem cell-like memory cells were sorted. Populations isolated by sorting all had purity greater than 98%. Expressed TCRB transcripts were sequenced because the entire RNA isolate underwent reverse transcription. Measured with immunoSEQ multiplex PCR; TCRdb has only the in-frame clones, and not every one. This table has about 160,000 clones, around 8.6% appearing once. The origin of this receptor is a woman younger than 35 with type 1 diabetes. The chain has TRBV4-2 and TRBJ2-3, with 8 nucleotides matching TRBD2. The specimen sequenced was central memory CD4+ T cells from blood. CDR3 residues: CASSPKAGEADTQYF. The CDR3 nucleotides are TGTGCCAGCAGCCCCAAAGCGGGAGAAGCAGATACGCAGTATTTT.